This T cell receptor beta chain is drawn from a study of blood T cell repertoires in COVID-19. Study as a whole: Sources were T cells, B-cell-depleted T cells, or PBMCs; the material itself was cDNA or gDNA.

Trimming shortened V by 3 bases and J by 7 bases, and 12 bases separated the two germline ends. Looked up from germline, CDR1 is SGHDT and CDR2 is YYEEEE. This CDR3 is built from 13 residues. Participants had their cohort set by participant-reported clinical history. The protocol was immunoSEQ multiplex PCR, while the TCRdb copy is restricted to in-frame clones and leaves out a portion. The data contain 310,000 or so clones, around 90% of them singletons. Sequenced material: PBMCs or T cells enriched from blood (not recorded which). The clonotype comes from a woman aged 25 to 39 who had recovered from COVID-19. The chain is built from TRBV5-6 and TRBJ2-3, with D maybe TRBD2 (6 bases). The CDR3 spells CASSWGGAYTQYF. CDR3 sequence (DNA): TGTGCCAGCAGCTGGGGAGGAGCCTATACGCAGTATTTT.